The rows below give T cell receptor beta chains drawn from one sample of a study of response to subunit inactivated influenza vaccine. In TCRdb, the RT-PCR reads were re-called with MiXCR into one record per CDR3 protein. The table shows approximately 700,000 distinct CDR3 sequences, with 15% to 18% occurring only once. This sample comprised PBMCs from blood, obtained less than 13 days after vaccination. The receptors were sampled from a man between 45 and 60 years old who received an inactivated influenza vaccine. Each CDR3 is given with its conserved first and last residue. Each record gives: clone size, D gene, J gene, V gene, CDR3 protein, CDR3 DNA. A D gene is named only where the DNA matches it firmly. Some rows mark clone size as missing; the rest say once, few, many or name a class of expanded clone.

>-|-|TRBJ2-5|TRBV2
CASNAGQETQYF
TGTGCCAGCAATGCGGGGCAAGAGACCCAGTACTTC
>-|TRBD2|TRBJ2-5|TRBV6-2/TRBV6-3
CASSYGLAGGPETQYF
TGTGCCAGCAGTTACGGACTAGCGGGAGGGCCGGAGACCCAGTACTTC
>-|-|TRBJ2-2|TRBV25-1
CASSVADLTGELFF
TGTGCCAGCAGTGTTGCGGACCTCACCGGGGAGCTGTTTTTT
>few|TRBD2|TRBJ2-1|TRBV7-2
CASSFYSGRAHNEQFF
TGTGCCAGCAGCTTCTATAGCGGGAGGGCCCACAATGAGCAGTTCTTC
>-|-|TRBJ2-2|TRBV7-2
CASSHSRDTGELFF
TGTGCCAGCAGTCATTCGCGGGACACCGGGGAGCTGTTTTTT
>few|TRBD2|TRBJ2-7|TRBV28
CASSHIAGGPPYEQYF
TGTGCCAGCAGCCACATAGCGGGAGGGCCTCCCTACGAGCAGTACTTC
>many|-|TRBJ1-1|TRBV5-1
CASRDGFGSTEAFF
TGCGCCAGCCGGGACGGGTTTGGGAGCACTGAAGCTTTCTTT
>few|TRBD2|TRBJ2-1|TRBV7-9
CASSLGTSGAYEQFF
TGTGCCAGCAGCCTCGGGACTAGCGGGGCCTATGAGCAGTTCTTC
>-|-|TRBJ1-2|TRBV20-1
CSARGFGGAWNYGYTF
TGCAGTGCTAGGGGATTCGGGGGCGCTTGGAACTATGGCTACACCTTC
>-|TRBD2|TRBJ2-6|TRBV11-1
CASSLRFAVAGGTPGANVLTF
TGTGCCAGCAGCTTAAGATTCGCGGTAGCGGGGGGAACTCCTGGGGCCAACGTCCTGACTTTC
>many|-|TRBJ1-1|TRBV20-1
CSANKFGTEAFF
TGCAGTGCTAACAAGTTCGGGACTGAAGCTTTCTTT
>few|-|TRBJ2-1|TRBV14
CASALSDFFTEQFF
TGTGCCAGCGCACTGTCGGACTTCTTCACTGAGCAGTTCTTC
>-|-|TRBJ2-7|TRBV6-1
CASVYNEQYF
TGTGCCAGCGTTTACAATGAGCAGTACTTC
>-|TRBD1|TRBJ1-4|TRBV29-1
CSGLGGGNEKLFF
TGCAGCGGTTTAGGGGGCGGTAATGAAAAACTGTTTTTT
>few|-|TRBJ2-1|TRBV12-3/TRBV12-4
CASKLQGVLYNEQFF
TGTGCCAGCAAACTACAGGGCGTCCTCTACAATGAGCAGTTCTTC
>few|-|TRBJ2-3|TRBV29-1
CSAGYDTQYF
TGCAGCGCTGGATACGATACGCAGTATTTT
>-|TRBD1|TRBJ2-2|TRBV20-1
CSARDRRTGGGTGELFF
TGCAGTGCTAGAGATCGGAGGACAGGGGGAGGAACCGGGGAGCTGTTTTTT
>many|TRBD1|TRBJ1-2|TRBV6-5
CASSYVQDRNYGYTF
TGTGCCAGCAGTTACGTACAGGACAGGAACTATGGCTACACCTTC
>many|-|TRBJ1-1|TRBV5-1
CASSLEPGDEAFF
TGCGCCAGCAGCTTGGAACCAGGTGATGAAGCTTTCTTT
>few|-|TRBJ2-1|TRBV7-3
CASSRSATDSRSSYNEQFF
TGTGCCAGCAGTCGCTCGGCGACGGATTCAAGAAGCTCCTACAATGAGCAGTTCTTC
>few|TRBD2|TRBJ2-5|TRBV7-2
CASSLEGTSGSKTQYF
TGTGCCAGCAGCTTAGAGGGGACTAGCGGGAGCAAGACCCAGTACTTC
>few|-|TRBJ2-5|TRBV27
CASSLLRQRETQYF
TGTGCCAGCAGTTTATTGCGACAGAGAGAGACCCAGTACTTC
>few|-|TRBJ2-2|TRBV6-1
CASSGNLDTGELFF
TGTGCCAGCAGTGGAAATTTAGACACCGGGGAGCTGTTTTTT
>few|TRBD1|TRBJ1-5|TRBV19
CASSHTGVSNQPQHF
TGTGCCAGTAGTCACACAGGGGTTAGCAATCAGCCCCAGCATTTT
>few|-|TRBJ2-7|TRBV11-2
CASSLIGSSYEQYF
TGTGCCAGCAGCTTGATCGGGAGCTCCTACGAGCAGTACTTC
>few|-|TRBJ1-5|TRBV20-1
CSAGYSNQPQHF
TGCAGTGCCGGGTATAGCAATCAGCCCCAGCATTTT
>many|-|TRBJ2-1|TRBV5-5
CASSLDVSSYNEQFF
TGTGCCAGCAGCTTGGACGTTAGCTCCTACAATGAGCAGTTCTTC
>few|-|TRBJ1-1|TRBV12-3/TRBV12-4
CASRMEDVATEAFF
TGTGCCAGCAGGATGGAGGACGTGGCCACTGAAGCTTTCTTT
>-|-|TRBJ2-5|TRBV7-2
CASSLVWAETQYF
TGTGCCAGCAGCTTAGTCTGGGCAGAGACCCAGTACTTC
>-|-|TRBJ2-7|TRBV5-1
CASSLANGPYEQYF
TGCGCCAGCAGCTTGGCCAATGGACCCTACGAGCAGTACTTC
>few|TRBD1|TRBJ2-7|TRBV2
CASSWTGVLHEQYF
TGTGCCAGCAGCTGGACAGGGGTTTTACACGAGCAGTACTTC
>few|TRBD2|TRBJ2-2|TRBV10-3
CAISDTSGRGNTGELFF
TGTGCCATCAGTGACACTAGCGGGAGGGGGAACACCGGGGAGCTGTTTTTT
>few|-|TRBJ2-1|TRBV18
CASSPDRLRNEQFF
TGTGCCAGCTCACCGGACCGATTACGCAATGAGCAGTTCTTC
>-|-|TRBJ1-5|TRBV12-3/TRBV12-4
CASSLQIQGGSPQHF
TGTGCCAGCAGTTTACAAATCCAGGGAGGTTCGCCCCAGCATTTT
>-|TRBD2|TRBJ2-4|TRBV12-3/TRBV12-4
CASRLAGNKNIQYF
TGTGCCAGCAGGCTAGCGGGGAACAAAAACATTCAGTACTTC
>-|-|TRBJ1-1|TRBV5-6
CASTPRPDTEAFF
TGTGCCAGCACCCCAAGACCGGACACTGAAGCTTTCTTT
>-|TRBD2|TRBJ2-2|TRBV20-1
CSAATSGRIGTGELFF
TGCAGTGCTGCAACTAGCGGGAGAATTGGCACCGGGGAGCTGTTTTTT
>many|TRBD1|TRBJ2-1|TRBV24-1
CATSDSSGTGIINEQFF
TGTGCCACCAGTGATTCATCCGGGACAGGGATCATCAATGAGCAGTTCTTC
>few|-|TRBJ2-1|TRBV20-1
CSARRSSGLNEQFF
TGCAGTGCTAGACGATCTTCGGGCCTCAATGAGCAGTTCTTC
>-|TRBD1|TRBJ2-7|TRBV7-2
CASSHPPGTGGSYEQYF
TGTGCCAGCAGTCACCCCCCCGGGACAGGGGGGTCCTACGAGCAGTACTTC
>-|-|TRBJ2-1|TRBV7-9
CASSLPHYNEQFF
TGTGCCAGCAGCTTACCTCATTACAATGAGCAGTTCTTC
>-|TRBD2|TRBJ2-1|TRBV20-1
CSSGTSGRPNNEQFF
TGCAGTTCCGGGACTAGCGGGAGACCTAACAATGAGCAGTTCTTC